This entry lists 13 T cell receptor beta chains sequenced from one sample in a study of shared clonotypes between healthy human individuals. TCRdb keeps only in-frame clones here, not all; method: immunoSEQ multiplex PCR. Here the sample spans approximately 2.5 million clones, around 90% being singletons. The sample comprised naive CD4+ T cells sorted from blood. Subset of the sample: CD45RA+ positively selected. The receptors shown here come from a man between 18 and 35 years old in good health.

About this clone itself: The sample contains more than one DNA sequence encoding this CDR3. The V and J genes are TRBV9 and TRBJ2-1, with TRBD2 matching 8 bases. CDR1 is SGDLS, CDR2 YYNGEE, per germline. Trimming at V came to 2 bases and at J to 4 bases, leaving 5 bases not matched to a gene. This CDR3 is 15 amino acids long. The CDR3 DNA reads TGTGCCAGCAGCGTTTCCGGGAGGGATTACAATGAGCAGTTCTTC. It yields the protein CASSVSGRDYNEQFF.

The V and J genes are TRBV2 and TRBJ1-6; D not certain. The CDR3 has 15 amino acids. Trimming shortened V by 6 bases and J by 0 bases, and 9 bases separated the two germline ends. Germline values: CDR1 SNHLY, CDR2 FYNNEI. CDR3 residues: CASSLGSSYNSPLHF. CDR3 sequence (DNA): TGTGCCAGCAGCTTGGGAAGCTCCTATAATTCACCCCTCCACTTT.

In the case of this clone: The sample has other DNA sequences that encode this CDR3 too. The V gene is TRBV9, the J gene TRBJ1-3; tentatively, D is TRBD1 (5 bases). The germline V gene encodes CDR1 SGDLS and CDR2 YYNGEE. V dropped 0 bases and J dropped 2 bases, with 6 bases sitting between them. This CDR3 is built from 14 residues. CDR3 sequence reads: CASSVGGAGNTIYF. The CDR3 nucleotides read TGTGCCAGCAGCGTAGGAGGGGCTGGAAACACCATATATTTT.

The gene calls are TRBV29-1 and TRBJ2-7, with TRBD1 matching over 7 bases. The CDR3 is 13 amino acids. Per germline, CDR1 SQVTM and CDR2 ANQGSEA. J was trimmed by 0 bases and V by 6 bases; bases with no gene match: 5. CDR3 protein: CSVRQGSSYEQYF. The CDR3 DNA is TGCAGCGTCCGACAGGGAAGCTCCTACGAGCAGTACTTC.

V is TRBV7-2 and J is TRBJ2-3; 10 nucleotides align to TRBD2. Germline V gene sequence: CDR1 SGHTA, CDR2 FQGNSA. V was clipped by 5 bases and J by 3 bases; unmatched bases: 8. CDR3 length: 16 residues. The CDR3 reads CASSHPSGGRTDTQYF. The CDR3 DNA reads as TGTGCCAGCAGCCACCCTAGCGGGGGCCGGACAGATACGCAGTATTTT.

Worth noting for this clone: Distinct nucleotide sequences in the sample also encode this CDR3. CDR3 nucleotides: TGTGCCAGTAGTTTGTTACCGGGACAGGGCTCCTACGAGCAGTACTTC. Its protein is CASSLLPGQGSYEQYF. The rearrangement links TRBV19 to TRBJ2-7, with 9 positions matching TRBD1. After removal of 5 bases from V and 0 bases from J, the junction contained 8 bases not matched to a gene. CDR3 size: 16 residues. CDR1 is LNHDA and CDR2 is SQIVND in the germline V gene (reference sequence).

The chain links TRBV7-9 to TRBJ2-1; D possibly uses TRBD1 or TRBD2 (5 bases each). Germline V lookup: CDR1 SEHNR, CDR2 FQNEAQ (reference sequence). The CDR3 extends over 16 amino acids. V lost 5 bases to trimming and J lost 0 bases, with 14 bases between them. The CDR3, as DNA: TGTGCCAGCAGCCGGGGCCGTGGGAGCTCCTACAATGAGCAGTTCTTC. Protein sequence: CASSRGRGSSYNEQFF.

The chain combines TRBV13 with TRBJ2-3; D remains unclear. The CDR3 spans 14 residues. Germline V lookup: CDR1 PRHDT, CDR2 FYEKMQ (reference sequence). V was trimmed by 4 bases and J by 2 bases, leaving 10 bases between them. For the CDR3, the DNA is TGTGCCAGCAGCTGGCGTTTAGCCACAGATACGCAGTATTTT. Translation: CASSWRLATDTQYF.

This chain uses TRBV19 with TRBJ1-2; 7 nucleotides match TRBD1. There are 15 residues in the CDR3. Germline CDR1 and CDR2: LNHDA and SQIVND (reference sequence). Losses at the gene ends were 6 bases for V and 1 base for J; bases not matched to a gene: 8. This CDR3 reads CASRSGTVNNYGYTF. The CDR3 DNA follows: TGTGCCAGTAGATCCGGGACAGTAAATAACTATGGCTACACCTTC. The full variable domain, rest sourced from reference TRBV19 and TRBJ1-2, is DGGITQSPKYLFRKEGQNVTLSCEQNLNHDAMYWYRQDPGQGLRLIYYSQIVNDFQKGDIAEGYSVSREKKESFPLTVTSAQKNPTAFYLCASRSGTVNNYGYTFGSGTRLTVV.

This rearrangement joins TRBV11-2 to TRBJ1-3; D is unclear. The CDR3 totals 14 residues. Germline V CDR1 and CDR2: SGHAT, FQNNGV. V dropped 1 base and J dropped 6 bases, with 10 bases sitting between them. For the CDR3, the DNA is TGTGCCAGCAGCTTAGGGCCGGGAGAAAACACCATATATTTT. Amino acid sequence: CASSLGPGENTIYF.

This chain connects TRBV4-1 to TRBJ2-2; TRBD2 matches at 8 bases. V gave up 4 bases and J gave up 4 bases; unmatched junction bases: 14. Germline V gene data show CDR1 as MGHRA and CDR2 as YSYEKL. This CDR3 is built from 18 residues. The CDR3 bases are TGCGCCAGCAGCCTCTGGCATGCCGGGACTAGAGCCACCGGGGAGCTGTTTTTT. Translated, it gives CASSLWHAGTRATGELFF.

In this sample, this clone turned up once. V gene TRBV6-4 combines with J gene TRBJ1-6, with D perhaps matching TRBD1 (5 bases). The CDR3 is 15 amino acids. Trimming pared 0 bases from V and 10 bases from J, leaving 13 bases between. CDR1 MRHNA and CDR2 SNTAGT come from the germline V gene. DNA for the CDR3: TGTGCCAGCAGTGACTCACGGGGAAAGGGGTCACCCCTCCACTTT. Protein product: CASSDSRGKGSPLHF.

Notes on this clone: Distinct nucleotide sequences in the sample also encode this CDR3. This rearrangement joins TRBV6-6 to TRBJ2-1; D is uncertain. Trimming removed 2 bases from V and 4 bases from J, with 6 bases in between. The CDR3 totals 13 residues. From germline, CDR1 is MNHNY and CDR2 SVGAGI (reference sequence). The chain's CDR3 is CASSYEVYNEQFF. The CDR3 DNA sequence: TGTGCCAGCAGTTACGAGGTGTACAATGAGCAGTTCTTC.